The 12 T cell receptor beta chains presented below share a single source sample, sequenced in a study of blood T cell repertoires in COVID-19. Method: immunoSEQ multiplex PCR; TCRdb's copy keeps in-frame clones and lacks some. The sample lists 29,000 or so clones, 89% occurring once. The sample comprised peripheral blood. These TCRs come from a human donor in a cohort sampled during active COVID-19.

This clone has a handful of counts. CDR3 nucleotide sequence: TGTGCCAGCAGCCGGGAGGGCGAGCAGTACTTC. As protein: CASSREGEQYF. The chain has TRBV5-4 and TRBJ2-7, with 8 bases that match TRBD2. Germline lookup yields CDR1 SGHNT and CDR2 YYREEE (reference sequence). This CDR3 comprises 11 residues. Trimming removed 4 bases from V and 6 bases from J; junction bases left unmatched: 0.

This chain joins TRBV4-3 and TRBJ2-1; 9 bases agree with TRBD1. V lost 2 bases to trimming and J lost 6 bases; unmatched junction nucleotides: 8. The length of the CDR3 is 16 residues. The germline CDR1 and CDR2 sequences are LGHNA and YSLEER. Here the CDR3 reads CASSQRTGVGVNEQFF. Here the CDR3 DNA reads TGCGCCAGCAGCCAACGGACAGGGGTCGGGGTCAATGAGCAGTTCTTC.

The chain uses TRBV6-5 and TRBJ2-7; TRBD2 matches at 7 bases. CDR1 MNHEY and CDR2 SVGAGI come from the germline V gene. The CDR3 extends over 14 amino acids. The J segment lost 2 bases and the V segment lost 6 bases, leaving 7 bases of the junction unmatched. The CDR3: CASRSRGGPYEQYF. The CDR3 DNA is TGTGCCAGCAGGTCGCGGGGAGGGCCCTACGAGCAGTACTTC.

This clone was seen just once. This chain joins TRBV28 and TRBJ2-2, with 7 bases aligning to TRBD1. The CDR3 spans 15 residues. CDR1 and CDR2 from the germline V gene are MDHEN and SYDVKM. V lost 6 bases, J lost 6 bases, and 10 bases stayed unmatched. The CDR3: CASRTDRVYPGELFF. As DNA, the CDR3 is TGTGCCAGCAGGACCGACAGGGTCTACCCCGGGGAGCTGTTTTTT. The full variable domain, in which reference TRBV28 and TRBJ2-2 provide the parts outside the CDR3, is DVKVTQSSRYLVKRTGEKVFLECVQDMDHENMFWYRQDPGLGLRLIYFSYDVKMKEKGDIPEGYSVSREKKERFSLILESASTNQTSMYLCASRTDRVYPGELFFGEGSRLTVL.

In regard to this clone: One end of the junction fails to match germline, which may point to a read error. This chain connects TRBV7-7 to TRBJ2-5; tentatively, D is TRBD1 (6 bases). The CDR3 is 15 residues long. Germline V gives CDR1 SSHAT, CDR2 FNYEAQ (reference sequence). CDR3 region: CASSKGPGQQETQYF. The CDR3 DNA reads as TGTGCTAGCAGCAAAGGCCCCGGACAGCAAGAGACCCAGTACTTC.

The chain joins TRBV7-6 to TRBJ2-3; the match to TRBD2 covers 8 bases. The CDR3 is 15 residues long. CDR1 is SGHVS and CDR2 is FNYEAQ in the germline V gene. With 4 bases clipped from V and 3 bases from J, the junction kept 6 bases outside the gene matches. This CDR3 reads CASSSLSGDTDTQYF. The CDR3 nucleotides read TGTGCCAGCAGCTCTCTTAGCGGGGATACAGATACGCAGTATTTT.

This chain uses TRBV24-1 with TRBJ2-1; 12 nucleotides align to TRBD2. CDR1 and CDR2 from the germline V gene are KGHDR and SFDVKD. CDR3 length equals 17 residues. The ends lost 4 bases at V and 0 bases at J; junction bases unmatched: 3. CDR3 coding DNA: TGTGCCACCAGTGACAGGACTAGCGGGGCCTCCTACAATGAGCAGTTCTTC. This codes for CATSDRTSGASYNEQFF.

This chain connects TRBV7-2 to TRBJ1-1; 9 bases line up with TRBD1. The CDR3 has 14 amino acids. V shed 7 bases and J 5 bases; nucleotides not matched to a gene: 8. Germline V gene data show CDR1 as SGHTA and CDR2 as FQGNSA. CDR3 DNA sequence: TGTGCCAGCACAAACAGGGGGCCCCTTACTGAAGCTTTCTTT. Encoded protein: CASTNRGPLTEAFF. The full variable domain, completed using reference TRBV7-2 and TRBJ1-1, is GAGVSQSPSNKVTEKGKDVELRCDPISGHTALYWYRQSLGQGLEFLIYFQGNSAPDKSGLPSDRFSAERTGGSVSTLTIQRTQQEDSAVYLCASTNRGPLTEAFFGQGTRLTVV.

This chain joins TRBV7-9 and TRBJ2-3; 11 bases agree with TRBD2. Germline loops: CDR1 SEHNR, CDR2 FQNEAQ (reference sequence). CDR3 length: 16 amino acids. Losses at the gene ends were 5 bases for V and 2 bases for J; bases not matched to a gene: 6. The CDR3 loop reads CASSPTSGGLTDTQYF. The CDR3 DNA follows: TGTGCCAGCAGCCCCACTAGCGGGGGCCTCACAGATACGCAGTATTTT.

The gene calls are TRBV10-3 and TRBJ2-3, with a tentative D call TRBD1 (5 bases). Germline V gene lookup returns CDR1 ENHRY and CDR2 SYGVKD. Between the trimmed V and J ends, which lost 3 bases and 0 bases, there was a span of 16 bases. CDR3 length equals 17 residues. The CDR3, as DNA: TGTGCCATCAGTGACGTAGTAGGGGCCGTTAGCACAGATACGCAGTATTTT. Protein sequence: CAISDVVGAVSTDTQYF.

This clone has only one observation. The chain carries TRBV5-5 and TRBJ2-1; tentative D call: TRBD2 (6 bases). Looked up from germline, CDR1 is SGHKS and CDR2 is YYEKEE (reference sequence). Trimming stripped 2 bases from V and 10 bases from J, with 16 bases between. This CDR3 spans 14 amino acids. The CDR3: CASSFPGLSGEQFF. The CDR3 DNA reads as TGTGCCAGCAGCTTCCCGGGACTCTCTGGCGAGCAGTTCTTC. Full variable domain (outside the CDR3, taken from reference TRBV5-5 and TRBJ2-1): DAGVTQSPTHLIKTRGQQVTLRCSPISGHKSVSWYQQVLGQGPQFIFQYYEKEERGRGNFPDRFSARQFPNYSSELNVNALLLGDSALYLCASSFPGLSGEQFFGPGTRLTVL.

The V call is TRBV28, the J call TRBJ1-5; TRBD1 might be the D (6 bases). Germline CDR1 MDHEN, CDR2 SYDVKM. CDR3 length: 17 amino acids. V dropped 5 bases and J dropped 6 bases, with 23 bases sitting between them. The CDR3 loop reads CASSPPPTGGPGQPQHF. In nucleotides, the CDR3 is TGTGCCAGCAGTCCCCCGCCGACAGGCGGCCCGGGTCAGCCCCAGCATTTT.